Presented here are 10 T cell receptor beta chains from one specimen sequenced in a study of cytomegalovirus exposure and HLA in healthy donors. Vbeta (60) and Jbeta (13) primers were used in the PCR. Clones were sequenced by immunoSEQ multiplex PCR, and TCRdb holds only the in-frame ones, with some missing. Found here are almost 200,000 clones, 79% of them singletons; the top ten hold approximately 0.39%. Sequences were obtained from PBMCs. Every receptor here comes from a male donor in good health and CMV-seropositive.

The CDR3 reads CASSSPRKGDNEQFF. In DNA, the CDR3 is TGTGCCAGCAGCTCACCCAGAAAAGGGGACAATGAGCAGTTCTTC. J is TRBJ2-1 and V is TRBV7-6; TRBD1 is a possible D gene (5 bases). The ends were cut back, 4 bases at V and 5 bases at J, with 15 bases in the middle. Germline lookup yields CDR1 SGHVS and CDR2 FNYEAQ. The CDR3 loop spans 15 amino acids.

The CDR3 DNA follows: TGTGCCAGCAGTTTTGGGGCTTCCTACGAGCAGTACTTC. Protein sequence: CASSFGASYEQYF. The rearrangement links TRBV28 to TRBJ2-7; TRBD1 might be the D (5 bases). The ends were cut back, 3 bases at V and 1 base at J, with 7 bases in the middle. This CDR3 has 13 amino acids. The germline gives CDR1 MDHEN, CDR2 SYDVKM.

This chain connects TRBV7-2 to TRBJ1-5, with 7 nucleotides matching TRBD1. The germline CDR1 and CDR2 sequences are SGHTA and FQGNSA. Trimming took 1 base from V and 7 from J; bases not matched to a gene: 1. The CDR3 extends over 13 amino acids. The CDR3 loop is CASSLDRGQPQHF. The CDR3 DNA sequence: TGTGCCAGCAGCTTAGACAGGGGCCAGCCCCAGCATTTT.

V gene TRBV2 combines with J gene TRBJ2-5; TRBD2 matches at 7 bases. This CDR3 has 14 residues. The junction had 8 bases not matched to a gene; V was cut back by 6 bases and J by 4 bases. CDR1 is SNHLY and CDR2 is FYNNEI in the germline V gene. CDR3 residues: CASRRAGAGETQYF. CDR3 coding DNA: TGTGCCAGCAGGAGGGCGGGAGCAGGAGAGACCCAGTACTTC.

CDR3 bases: TGTGCCAGCAGCTTTCTGGGTACGGGATACAATGAGCAGTTCTTC. Translating gives CASSFLGTGYNEQFF. V gene TRBV7-9 combines with J gene TRBJ2-1; possibly TRBD2 for D (5 bases). V lost 3 bases and J lost 4, with 13 bases in between. The CDR3 has 15 amino acids. CDR1 and CDR2 from the germline V gene are SEHNR and FQNEAQ (reference sequence).

The chain couples TRBV6-5 to TRBJ2-2; possibly TRBD1 for D (6 bases). The V end lost 2 bases, the J end lost 2 bases, and 12 bases lay between the germline ends. The germline V gene encodes CDR1 MNHEY and CDR2 SVGAGI. The CDR3 is 16 residues long. In DNA form, the CDR3 reads TGTGCCAGCAGTTACCTACAGGGATCAAACACCGGGGAGCTGTTTTTT. Translation: CASSYLQGSNTGELFF.

This chain joins TRBV5-1 and TRBJ2-1; D may be TRBD2 (6 bases). From germline, CDR1 is SGHRS and CDR2 YFSETQ. The CDR3 contains 16 residues. With 2 bases removed from V and 6 bases from J, the gap between germline ends came to 18 bases. This CDR3 is CASSFLSAEGGNEQFF. CDR3 DNA sequence: TGCGCCAGCAGCTTTCTTAGCGCCGAGGGAGGCAATGAGCAGTTCTTC. The full variable domain, completed using reference TRBV5-1 and TRBJ2-1, is KAGVTQTPRYLIKTRGQQVTLSCSPISGHRSVSWYQQTPGQGLQFLFEYFSETQRNKGNFPGRFSGRQFSNSRSEMNVSTLELGDSALYLCASSFLSAEGGNEQFFGPGTRLTVL.

The rearrangement links TRBV11-3 to TRBJ2-2, with D tentatively TRBD1 (6 bases). Germline loops: CDR1 SGHNT, CDR2 YENEEA. The CDR3 totals 16 residues. V was cut by 4 bases and J by 3 bases, with 15 bases left in between. The CDR3 loop is CASSSRQVGDTGELFF. CDR3 bases: TGTGCCAGCAGCTCCAGACAGGTCGGAGACACCGGGGAGCTGTTTTTT.

CDR3 in DNA: TGTGCCAGCAGCCCTTTCTCCTACGAGCAGTACTTC. Protein: CASSPFSYEQYF. The chain uses TRBV9 and TRBJ2-5, with D unresolved. Judging by the DNA end, TRBJ2-7 fits better; the J call may be wrong. CDR1 and CDR2 from the germline V gene are SGDLS and YYNGEE. The CDR3 has 12 residues.

This chain links TRBV7-9 with TRBJ1-1; the match to TRBD1 covers 11 bases. After removal of 3 bases from V and 8 bases from J, the junction contained 8 bases not matched to a gene. The germline V gene encodes CDR1 SEHNR and CDR2 FQNEAQ (reference sequence). The CDR3 sequence is 15 residues long. The CDR3 region has the DNA TGTGCCAGCAGCTTGGGTGGACAGGGGGCGGAAGAAGCTTTCTTT. This encodes CASSLGGQGAEEAFF.